This T cell receptor (beta chain) is from a study of T cell repertoires in cytomegalovirus infection. At the level of the study: Evidence of both CMV infection and a matching HLA type came from public TCR beta signatures.

TCRdb processed the reads anew with MiXCR; each CDR3 protein has one entry. The sample contains about 260,000 distinct CDR3 sequences, roughly an eighth of which appear only once. This clonotype appeared a few times. Its antigen is unknown. This CDR3 has 13 residues. V gave up 4 bases and J gave up 7 bases; unmatched junction bases: 7. CDR1 is DFQATT and CDR2 is SNEGSKA in the germline V gene (reference sequence). Findings and limits, study-wide: HLA-C-restricted CMV-specific TCR beta clonotypes prevailed in the ex vivo response.

The sequenced sample consisted of PBMCs. This TCR came from a human donor in good health (CMV status not recorded). Some clones in this sample may be carry-over from other donors' samples. The chain uses TRBV20-1 and TRBJ2-3; 8 positions agree with TRBD1. CDR3 sequence: CSAKGQGEYTQYF. The CDR3 bases are TGCAGTGCTAAAGGACAGGGAGAATATACGCAGTATTTT.